The clone carrying this TCR beta chain was seen more than once but under ten times. Each patient came to thyroid surgery without any prior treatment (of any kind). This record belongs to a study of metastatic and nonmetastatic thyroid tumors. Study information: The authors compared repertoires across blood and tumor or nodule tissue from malignant and benign thyroid patients.

TCRdb reanalyzed the PCR reads with MiXCR. The sample yields approximately 5,200 clones, less than 40% seen once. The sequencing input was tumor tissue. This clonotype was obtained from a male donor with papillary thyroid cancer or a benign thyroid nodule (not recorded which). Some clones in this sample may be carry-over from other donors' samples.

The CDR3 sequence is CASSLAVGQPQHF. The CDR3 nucleotides read TGTGCCAGCAGCTTAGCGGTTGGACAGCCCCAGCATTTT. V usage is TRBV7-9 and J usage is TRBJ1-5, with D uncertain. Looked up from germline, CDR1 is SEHNR and CDR2 is FQNEAQ (reference sequence). Between the trimmed V and J ends, which lost 0 bases and 7 bases, there was a span of 7 bases. The CDR3 covers 13 residues.